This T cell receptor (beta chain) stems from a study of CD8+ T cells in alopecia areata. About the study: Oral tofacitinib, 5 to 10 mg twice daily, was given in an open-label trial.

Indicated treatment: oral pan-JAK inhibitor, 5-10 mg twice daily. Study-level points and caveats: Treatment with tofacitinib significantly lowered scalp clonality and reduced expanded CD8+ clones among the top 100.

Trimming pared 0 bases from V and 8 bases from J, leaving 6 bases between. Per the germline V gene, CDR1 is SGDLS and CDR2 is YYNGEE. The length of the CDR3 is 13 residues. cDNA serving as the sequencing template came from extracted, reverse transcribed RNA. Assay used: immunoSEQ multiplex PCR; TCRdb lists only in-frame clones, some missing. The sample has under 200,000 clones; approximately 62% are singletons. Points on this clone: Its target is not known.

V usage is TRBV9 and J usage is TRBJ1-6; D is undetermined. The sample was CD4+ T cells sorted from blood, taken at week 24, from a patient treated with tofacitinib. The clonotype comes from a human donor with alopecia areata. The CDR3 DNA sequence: TGTGCCAGCAGCGTAGAGGCGGATTCACCCCTCCACTTT. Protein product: CASSVEADSPLHF.